This T cell receptor beta chain was obtained from a study of T cell repertoires in cytomegalovirus infection (dated 2019 in TCRdb). Study-wide context: The peptide stimulations were aimed at well-studied HLA-B-restricted epitopes as well as recently identified HLA-C-restricted CMV epitopes, whose presentation resists viral immunomodulation. Because public TCR beta signatures pointed to carriage of CMV infection together with the matching HLA type, the HLA type of each donor mattered for the analysis. The full study reports these points: In the ex vivo response, HLA-C-restricted CMV-specific TCR beta clonotypes were dominant, and in two of eight donors the single most frequent clonotype came from this HLA-C-restricted group. In both this cohort and an independent roughly 330-donor cohort, the cumulative frequency of public TCR beta family members distinguished carriers of CMV infection plus the relevant HLA type.

A word on this clonotype: Its antigen target is currently unknown. Base qualities are missing; no much larger clone stands one base away.

Sequenced using an Illumina HiSeq 1500. TCRdb reprocessed the public reads (quality trimming at Q25 with fastp, clone calling with MiXCR) and kept in-frame beta chains. Merged by CDR3 protein, the rows form single entries marked with the most common genes and DNA. Recorded for this sample are about 770,000 distinct CDR3 sequences; roughly 28% of them occurred a single time. About 12% of the sample rests with the top ten. This specimen's treatment or condition label, interpreted: in vitro stimulation with specific CMV peptide epitopes to enrich CMV-specific T cells. V ends up 7 bases short and J 7 bases short, with an unmatched junction base count of 15. The CDR3, from cysteine to phenylalanine, totals 15 residues. The sequence is cut down to CDR3 DNA, 45 bases in frame from base 1. The CDR1 and CDR2 encoded by the germline V gene (reference sequence) are MNHNY and SVGAGI.

The sample consisted of cultured CD8+ T cells from PBMCs, taken from culture after CMV antigen stimulation. The TCR comes from a human donor in good health (CMV status not recorded). Some clones in this sample may be carry-over from other donors' samples. The rearrangement joined TRBV6-6 to TRBJ1-1, with TRBD1 identical over 7 junction bases. The CDR3 protein sequence reads: CASNARTGPRGEAFF. The nucleotide sequence reads as follows: TGTGCCAGCAACGCCCGGACAGGACCACGGGGTGAAGCTTTCTTT.